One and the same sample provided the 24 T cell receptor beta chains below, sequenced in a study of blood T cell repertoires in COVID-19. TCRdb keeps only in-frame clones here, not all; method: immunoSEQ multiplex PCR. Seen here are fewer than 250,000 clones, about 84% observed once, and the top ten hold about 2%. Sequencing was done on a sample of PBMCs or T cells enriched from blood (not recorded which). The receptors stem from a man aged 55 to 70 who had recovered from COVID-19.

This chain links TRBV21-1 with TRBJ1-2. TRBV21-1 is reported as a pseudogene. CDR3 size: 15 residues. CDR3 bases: TGTGCCAGCAGCAAACGCGACTCGACTTACTATGGCTACACCTTC. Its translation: CASSKRDSTYYGYTF.

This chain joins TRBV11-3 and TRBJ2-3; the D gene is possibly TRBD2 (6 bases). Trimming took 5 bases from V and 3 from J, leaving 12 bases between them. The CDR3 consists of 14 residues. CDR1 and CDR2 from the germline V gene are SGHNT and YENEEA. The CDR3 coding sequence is TGTGCCAGCAGCCAGGAGGGAGGAACAGATACGCAGTATTTT. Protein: CASSQEGGTDTQYF.

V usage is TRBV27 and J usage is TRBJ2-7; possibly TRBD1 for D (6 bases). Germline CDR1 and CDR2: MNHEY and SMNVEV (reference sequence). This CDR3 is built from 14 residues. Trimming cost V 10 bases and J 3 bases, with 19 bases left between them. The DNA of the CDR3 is TGTGCCACCTACAAACCGACAGGAGACTACGAGCAGTACTTC. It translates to CATYKPTGDYEQYF.

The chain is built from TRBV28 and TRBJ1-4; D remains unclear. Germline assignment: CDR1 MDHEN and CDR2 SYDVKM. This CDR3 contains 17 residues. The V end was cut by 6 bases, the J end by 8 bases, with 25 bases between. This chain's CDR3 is CASRRRRESGEGEKLFF. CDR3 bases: TGTGCCAGCAGACGCCGACGGGAGAGCGGGGAAGGGGAAAAACTGTTTTTT.

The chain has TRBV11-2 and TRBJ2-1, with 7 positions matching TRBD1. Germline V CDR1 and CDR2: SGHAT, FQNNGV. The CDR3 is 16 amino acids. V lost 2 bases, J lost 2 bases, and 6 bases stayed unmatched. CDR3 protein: CASSLFWDSTYNEQFF. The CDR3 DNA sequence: TGTGCCAGCAGCTTATTTTGGGACAGTACCTACAATGAGCAGTTCTTC.

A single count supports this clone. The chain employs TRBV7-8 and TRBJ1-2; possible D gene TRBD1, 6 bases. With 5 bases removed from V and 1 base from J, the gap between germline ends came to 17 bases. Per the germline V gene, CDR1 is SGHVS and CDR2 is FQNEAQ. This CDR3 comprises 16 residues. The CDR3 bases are TGTGCCAGCAGCCAACCGGGACAAGGCAATAACTATGGCTACACCTTC. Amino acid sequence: CASSQPGQGNNYGYTF.

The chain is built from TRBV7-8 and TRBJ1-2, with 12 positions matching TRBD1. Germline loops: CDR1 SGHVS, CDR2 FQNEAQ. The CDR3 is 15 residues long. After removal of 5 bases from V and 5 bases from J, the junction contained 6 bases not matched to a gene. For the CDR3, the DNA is TGTGCCAGCAGCCCGGGACAGGGGGCACGGTATGGCTACACCTTC. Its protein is CASSPGQGARYGYTF.

CDR3 amino acids: CASSLQDSSYNEQFF. CDR3 nucleotides: TGTGCCAGCAGCTTACAGGACTCCTCCTACAATGAGCAGTTCTTC. The chain is built from TRBV11-2 and TRBJ2-1, with D perhaps matching TRBD2 (5 bases). V dropped 2 bases and J dropped 0 bases, with 8 bases sitting between them. The CDR3 is 15 residues long. Germline V gene lookup returns CDR1 SGHAT and CDR2 FQNNGV.

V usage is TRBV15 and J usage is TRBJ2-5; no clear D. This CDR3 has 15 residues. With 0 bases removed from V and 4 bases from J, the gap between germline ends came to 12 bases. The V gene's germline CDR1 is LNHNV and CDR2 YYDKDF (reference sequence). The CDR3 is CATSREGPPGETQYF. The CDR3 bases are TGTGCCACCAGCAGAGAGGGCCCCCCCGGAGAGACCCAGTACTTC.

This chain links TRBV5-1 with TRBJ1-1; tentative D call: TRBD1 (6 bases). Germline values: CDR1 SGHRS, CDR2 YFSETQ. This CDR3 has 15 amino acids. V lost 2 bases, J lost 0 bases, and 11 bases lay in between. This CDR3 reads CASSFNRVMNTEAFF. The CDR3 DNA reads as TGCGCCAGCAGCTTTAACAGGGTGATGAACACTGAAGCTTTCTTT.

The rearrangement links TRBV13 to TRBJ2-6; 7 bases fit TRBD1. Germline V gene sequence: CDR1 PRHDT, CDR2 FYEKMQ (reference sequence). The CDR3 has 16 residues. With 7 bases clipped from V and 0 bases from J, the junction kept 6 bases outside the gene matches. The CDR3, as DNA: TGTGCCAGCACGGGACAGAAAAACTCTGGGGCCAACGTCCTGACTTTC. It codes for CASTGQKNSGANVLTF.

CDR3 region: CASSISPGRGNSPLHF. For the CDR3, the DNA is TGTGCCAGTAGTATTTCCCCCGGCAGGGGCAACTCACCCCTCCACTTT. The chain combines TRBV19 with TRBJ1-6; tentative D call: TRBD1 (6 bases). The CDR3 consists of 16 residues. Trimming took 3 bases from V and 10 from J, leaving 19 bases between them. The germline CDR1 and CDR2 sequences are LNHDA and SQIVND (reference sequence). Together with reference TRBV19 and TRBJ1-6, the CDR3 gives the full variable domain: DGGITQSPKYLFRKEGQNVTLSCEQNLNHDAMYWYRQDPGQGLRLIYYSQIVNDFQKGDIAEGYSVSREKKESFPLTVTSAQKNPTAFYLCASSISPGRGNSPLHFGNGTRLTVT.

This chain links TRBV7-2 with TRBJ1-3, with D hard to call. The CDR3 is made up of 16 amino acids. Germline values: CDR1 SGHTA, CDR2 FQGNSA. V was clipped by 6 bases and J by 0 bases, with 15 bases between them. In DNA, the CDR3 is TGTGCCAGCAGACCAAACGGGGTTGTCTCTGGAAACACCATATATTTT. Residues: CASRPNGVVSGNTIYF.

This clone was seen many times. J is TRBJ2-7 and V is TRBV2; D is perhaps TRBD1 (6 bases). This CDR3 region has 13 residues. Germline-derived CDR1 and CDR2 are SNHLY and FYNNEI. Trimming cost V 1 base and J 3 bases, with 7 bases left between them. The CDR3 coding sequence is TGTGCCAGCAGTGAAGACAGGGACTACGAGCAGTACTTC. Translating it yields CASSEDRDYEQYF.

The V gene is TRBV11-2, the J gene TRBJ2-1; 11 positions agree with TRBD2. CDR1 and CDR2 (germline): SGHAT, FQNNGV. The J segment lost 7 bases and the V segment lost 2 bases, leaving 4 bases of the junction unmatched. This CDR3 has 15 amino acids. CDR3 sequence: CASSLLAGGGNEQFF. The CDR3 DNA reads TGTGCCAGCAGCTTACTAGCGGGGGGTGGGAATGAGCAGTTCTTC.

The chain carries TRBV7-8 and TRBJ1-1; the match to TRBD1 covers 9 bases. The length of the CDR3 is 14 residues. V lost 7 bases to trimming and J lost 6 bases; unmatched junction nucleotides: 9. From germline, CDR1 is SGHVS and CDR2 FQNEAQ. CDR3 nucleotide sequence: TGTGCCAGCATCGCCGGGACAGGGTTTTCTGAAGCTTTCTTT. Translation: CASIAGTGFSEAFF.

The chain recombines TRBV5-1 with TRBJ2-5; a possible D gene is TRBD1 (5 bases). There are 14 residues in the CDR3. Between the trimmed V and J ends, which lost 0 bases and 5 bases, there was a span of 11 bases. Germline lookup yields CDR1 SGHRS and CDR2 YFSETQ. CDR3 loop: CASSLGQPRETQYF. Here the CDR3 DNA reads TGCGCCAGCAGCTTGGGACAGCCGAGGGAGACCCAGTACTTC.

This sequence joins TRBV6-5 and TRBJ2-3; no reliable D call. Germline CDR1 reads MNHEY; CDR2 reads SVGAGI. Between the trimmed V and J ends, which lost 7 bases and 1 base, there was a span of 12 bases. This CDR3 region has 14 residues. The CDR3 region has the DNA TGTGCCAGCACCGAAGAGCGAGGCACAGATACGCAGTATTTT. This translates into CASTEERGTDTQYF.

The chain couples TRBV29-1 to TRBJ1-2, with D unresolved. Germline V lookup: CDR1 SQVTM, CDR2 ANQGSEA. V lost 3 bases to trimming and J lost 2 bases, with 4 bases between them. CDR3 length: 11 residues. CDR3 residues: CSVDLNYGYTF. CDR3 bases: TGCAGCGTTGACCTAAACTATGGCTACACCTTC. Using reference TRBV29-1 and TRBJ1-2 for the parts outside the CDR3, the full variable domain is SAVISQKPSRDICQRGTSLTIQCQVDSQVTMMFWYRQQPGQSLTLIATANQGSEATYESGFVIDKFPISRPNLTFSTLTVSNMSPEDSSIYLCSVDLNYGYTFGSGTRLTVV.

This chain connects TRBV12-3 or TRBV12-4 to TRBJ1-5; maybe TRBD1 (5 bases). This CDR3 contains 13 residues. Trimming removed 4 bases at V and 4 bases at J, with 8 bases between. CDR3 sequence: CASSSAGNQPQHF. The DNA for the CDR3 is TGTGCCAGCAGTTCCGCAGGGAATCAGCCCCAGCATTTT.

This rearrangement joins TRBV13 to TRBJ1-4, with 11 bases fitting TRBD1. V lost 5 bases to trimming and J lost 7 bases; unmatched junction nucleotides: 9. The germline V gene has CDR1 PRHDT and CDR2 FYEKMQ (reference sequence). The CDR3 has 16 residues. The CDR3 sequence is CASSLPGQGATEKLFF. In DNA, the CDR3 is TGTGCCAGCAGCCTCCCCGGACAGGGGGCCACTGAAAAACTGTTTTTT. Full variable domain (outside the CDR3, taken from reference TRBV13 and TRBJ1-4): AAGVIQSPRHLIKEKRETATLKCYPIPRHDTVYWYQQGPGQDPQFLISFYEKMQSDKGSIPDRFSAQQFSDYHSELNMSSLELGDSALYFCASSLPGQGATEKLFFGSGTQLSVL.

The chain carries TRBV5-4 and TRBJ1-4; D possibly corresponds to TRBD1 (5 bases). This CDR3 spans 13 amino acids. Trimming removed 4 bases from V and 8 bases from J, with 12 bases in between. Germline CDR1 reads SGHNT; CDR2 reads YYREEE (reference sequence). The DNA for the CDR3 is TGTGCCAGCAGCACCGATCGGGGGGAAAAACTGTTTTTT. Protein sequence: CASSTDRGEKLFF.

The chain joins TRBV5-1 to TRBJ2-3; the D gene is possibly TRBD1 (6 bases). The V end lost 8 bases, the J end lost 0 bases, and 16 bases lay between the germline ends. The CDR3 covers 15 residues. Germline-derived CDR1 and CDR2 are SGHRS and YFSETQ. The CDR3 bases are TGCGCCAGTCGACTATGGGACACGAGCACAGATACGCAGTATTTT. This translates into CASRLWDTSTDTQYF. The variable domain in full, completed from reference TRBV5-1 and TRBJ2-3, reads KAGVTQTPRYLIKTRGQQVTLSCSPISGHRSVSWYQQTPGQGLQFLFEYFSETQRNKGNFPGRFSGRQFSNSRSEMNVSTLELGDSALYLCASRLWDTSTDTQYFGPGTRLTVL.

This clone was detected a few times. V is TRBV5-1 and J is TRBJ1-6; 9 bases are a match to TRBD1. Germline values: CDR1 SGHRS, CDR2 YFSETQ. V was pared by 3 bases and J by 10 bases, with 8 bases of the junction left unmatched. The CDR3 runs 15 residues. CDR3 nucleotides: TGCGCCAGCAGCTCCTCCGGGACAGGGAGCTCACCCCTCCACTTT. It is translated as CASSSSGTGSSPLHF. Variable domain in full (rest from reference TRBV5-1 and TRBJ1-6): KAGVTQTPRYLIKTRGQQVTLSCSPISGHRSVSWYQQTPGQGLQFLFEYFSETQRNKGNFPGRFSGRQFSNSRSEMNVSTLELGDSALYLCASSSSGTGSSPLHFGNGTRLTVT.